The clone carrying this T cell receptor (beta chain) was picked up a small number of times. As yet, its antigen is unknown. The V gene lost 1 base and the J gene lost 0 bases, with 7 bases spanning the gap. Germline V gene sequence: CDR1 SGHVS, CDR2 FQNEAQ. The CDR3 loop spans 15 amino acids. This sample is drawn from a study of Graves' ophthalmopathy and Graves' hyperthyroidism. Study outcomes and limitations: The authors also found most expanded thyroid clonotypes above 0.001 frequency in blood.

The sequenced template was RNA, covering the TCR beta CDR3 region. Second-round multiplex PCR came after first-round RT-PCR with HTBI primers. TCRdb re-derived calls from the multiplex PCR reads in MiXCR, one entry per CDR3 protein. The table has approximately 700,000 distinct CDR3 sequences, approximately 40% seen once; the top ten hold approximately 43%. This TCR came from an adult man with Graves' ophthalmopathy. The chain combines TRBV7-8 with TRBJ1-3; D is undetermined. Sequencing input: peripheral blood. Here the CDR3 DNA reads TGTGCCAGCAGCTTAGTGGAGCGCTCTGGAAACACCATATATTTT. Residues: CASSLVERSGNTIYF.